This T cell receptor beta chain was recovered during a study of chemoradiotherapy in HPV16-positive cancers. Overall study findings and caveats: Non-HPV-specific T cells did not expand in tumors during treatment, whereas candidate HPV-specific clones and E7-related motifs did. HPV-specific T cells were functionally defined from only a couple of HPV16-positive patients.

Some clones are missing from TCRdb's copy, which holds only in-frame ones; the method was immunoSEQ multiplex PCR. The table includes about a thousand clones, roughly 86% detected once. The length of the CDR3 is 12 residues. Germline assignment: CDR1 LGHNA and CDR2 YSLEER. Trimming pared 3 bases from V and 7 bases from J, leaving 6 bases between. This clone was recorded a few times. Its antigen is undetermined. Other DNA sequences in this specimen translate into the identical CDR3. Sequencing used tumor tissue, obtained from a patient who underwent chemoradiotherapy. The gene calls are TRBV4-3 and TRBJ2-2; D is unclear. This receptor was identified in a human donor with HPV-associated anogenital cancer. CDR3 region: CASSQGIGELFF. The CDR3 DNA reads as TGCGCCAGCAGCCAGGGTATCGGGGAGCTGTTTTTT.